The 22 T cell receptor beta chains presented below share a single source sample, sequenced in a study of cytomegalovirus exposure and HLA in healthy donors. Clones were sequenced by immunoSEQ multiplex PCR, and TCRdb holds only the in-frame ones, with some missing. The sample contains tens of thousands of clones, approximately 93% of which appear only once. Sequenced: PBMCs. The receptors come from a woman aged 25 to 39 in good health and CMV-seronegative.

The chain has TRBV5-5 and TRBJ2-1; TRBD1 aligns across 8 bases. Germline V CDR1 and CDR2: SGHKS, YYEKEE (reference sequence). CDR3 length: 14 residues. The ends lost 6 bases at V and 15 bases at J; junction bases unmatched: 17. CDR3 nucleotide sequence: TGTGCCAGCAACCCGACAGGGGAGGCTGTCATTTGGTTCTTC. Translation: CASNPTGEAVIWFF.

This clone was picked up one time. V gene TRBV9 combines with J gene TRBJ2-7; D unresolved. Germline CDR1 reads SGDLS; CDR2 reads YYNGEE. CDR3 length: 13 residues. The V end lost 0 bases, the J end lost 3 bases, and 7 bases lay between the germline ends. The CDR3 is CASSVDSSYEQYF. The CDR3, as DNA: TGTGCCAGCAGCGTAGATAGTAGCTACGAGCAGTACTTC.

This chain connects TRBV7-9 to TRBJ1-1; 9 bases fit TRBD1. The junction had 3 bases not matched to a gene; V was cut back by 0 bases and J by 7 bases. Germline values: CDR1 SEHNR, CDR2 FQNEAQ (reference sequence). The CDR3 sequence is 14 residues long. The CDR3 loop is CASSLARTGDEAFF. The CDR3 DNA reads TGTGCCAGCAGCTTAGCCAGGACAGGGGATGAAGCTTTCTTT.

The gene calls are TRBV4-1 and TRBJ2-1, with TRBD2 matching over 8 bases. CDR3 length: 15 amino acids. The germline V gene has CDR1 MGHRA and CDR2 YSYEKL. Losses at the gene ends were 2 bases for V and 7 bases for J; bases not matched to a gene: 7. The CDR3 bases are TGCGCCAGCAGCCAACCGGGGGGGTCTAAGAATGAGCAGTTCTTC. Residues: CASSQPGGSKNEQFF.

The genes are TRBV2 and TRBJ1-3; D possibly corresponds to TRBD1 (6 bases). Germline values: CDR1 SNHLY, CDR2 FYNNEI. V shed 5 bases and J shed 1 base, with 12 bases lying between them. The CDR3 is made up of 15 amino acids. The CDR3 protein is CASSLRTASGNTIYF. For the CDR3, the DNA is TGTGCCAGCAGTCTACGGACAGCTTCTGGAAACACCATATATTTT.

This sequence joins TRBV29-1 and TRBJ1-2; 12 bases are a match to TRBD1. The CDR3 runs to 15 residues. In germline, CDR1 is SQVTM, CDR2 ANQGSEA. With V trimmed by 4 bases and J by 2 bases, 5 bases remained unmatched. Written as DNA, the CDR3 is TGCAGCGTTGGAGGGACAGGGGGCGCGAACTATGGCTACACCTTC. Translation: CSVGGTGGANYGYTF.

V usage is TRBV9 and J usage is TRBJ1-3; 9 bases align to TRBD1. This CDR3 contains 18 residues. The germline V gene has CDR1 SGDLS and CDR2 YYNGEE. The V gene end was trimmed by 3 bases and the J gene end by 0 bases; junction bases not matched to a gene: 10. The CDR3 bases are TGTGCCAGCAGCGGAAACACCGGGACAGGGTTCTCTGGAAACACCATATATTTT. Protein product: CASSGNTGTGFSGNTIYF.

This clone was seen only once. The chain uses TRBV18 and TRBJ2-7; 11 bases are a match to TRBD2. The CDR3 contains 14 residues. The V segment lost 4 bases and the J segment 6 bases; nucleotides outside the gene matches: 5. In germline, CDR1 is KGHSH, CDR2 LQKENI. The CDR3: CASSQTSGTSEQYF. The CDR3, as DNA: TGTGCCAGCTCACAGACTAGCGGGACGTCCGAGCAGTACTTC.

The genes are TRBV28 and TRBJ2-7, with D unclear. The germline CDR1 and CDR2 sequences are MDHEN and SYDVKM. V lost 7 bases and J 0 bases, leaving 13 bases between the germline ends. The CDR3 totals 14 residues. The DNA of the CDR3 is TGTGCCAGCATCCAAGGAAGGAGCTCCTACGAGCAGTACTTC. Its protein product is CASIQGRSSYEQYF.

The V call is TRBV9, the J call TRBJ2-2; maybe TRBD1 (6 bases). V was shortened by 4 bases and J by 4 bases, with 11 bases between the two germline ends. Per the germline V gene, CDR1 is SGDLS and CDR2 is YYNGEE. The CDR3 spans 14 residues. CDR3: CASSPRQVTGELFF. Written as DNA, the CDR3 is TGTGCCAGCAGCCCGAGACAGGTCACCGGGGAGCTGTTTTTT.

The CDR3 sequence: CASSYSTGVTDTQYF. The CDR3, as DNA: TGTGCCAGCAGTTACTCGACAGGGGTCACAGATACGCAGTATTTT. The chain is built from TRBV6-6 and TRBJ2-3; 8 nucleotides agree with TRBD1. Germline loops: CDR1 MNHNY, CDR2 SVGAGI (reference sequence). With 0 bases clipped from V and 2 bases from J, the junction kept 1 base outside the gene matches. The CDR3 loop spans 15 amino acids.

The V call is TRBV11-2, the J call TRBJ1-5; 9 positions agree with TRBD1. The ends lost 4 bases at V and 7 bases at J; junction bases unmatched: 5. The germline gives CDR1 SGHAT, CDR2 FQNNGV. The CDR3 is 14 residues long. In DNA form, the CDR3 reads TGTGCCAGCAGCTGGGACAGGGACCGACAGCCCCAGCATTTT. Its protein is CASSWDRDRQPQHF.

V is TRBV5-8 and J is TRBJ1-1, with a possible D match to TRBD1 (6 bases). Germline assignment: CDR1 SGHTS and CDR2 YDEGEE. This CDR3 comprises 13 residues. The V and J ends lost 4 bases and 5 bases respectively, with 12 bases between them. CDR3 sequence: CASSNRVLTEAFF. CDR3 in DNA: TGTGCCAGCAGCAACAGGGTGTTGACTGAAGCTTTCTTT.

This rearrangement joins TRBV6-1 to TRBJ1-5; 8 bases are a match to TRBD1. This CDR3 contains 15 residues. CDR1 MNHNS and CDR2 SASEGT come from the germline V gene. J gave up 5 bases and V 6 bases, and 9 bases lay outside the gene matches. The CDR3 reads CASRRGQGAYQPQHF. The DNA for the CDR3 is TGTGCCAGCAGGCGGGGGCAGGGGGCATATCAGCCCCAGCATTTT.

This chain connects TRBV7-2 to TRBJ1-5; 9 bases are shared with TRBD1. Germline V gene data show CDR1 as SGHTA and CDR2 as FQGNSA. Germline trimming cut 4 bases from V and 7 bases from J; bases unmatched to any gene: 5. This CDR3 has 14 residues. This CDR3 is CASSSRTGDQPQHF. In nucleotides, the CDR3 is TGTGCCAGCAGCTCCCGGACAGGGGACCAGCCCCAGCATTTT.

In its sample, this clone was seen once. The chain combines TRBV19 with TRBJ1-2, with 8 bases that match TRBD1. Germline loops: CDR1 LNHDA, CDR2 SQIVND (reference sequence). The CDR3 has 14 residues. With V trimmed by 4 bases and J by 2 bases, 3 bases remained unmatched. CDR3 loop: CASSTGQVNYGYTF. The CDR3 DNA is TGTGCCAGTAGTACGGGACAGGTCAACTATGGCTACACCTTC.

The gene calls are TRBV2 and TRBJ1-3; the match to TRBD1 covers 8 bases. With V trimmed by 3 bases and J by 9 bases, 4 bases remained unmatched. Germline lookup yields CDR1 SNHLY and CDR2 FYNNEI. The CDR3 has 13 amino acids. This CDR3 is CASSDTQGATIYF. CDR3 DNA: TGTGCCAGCAGTGATACCCAGGGGGCCACCATATATTTT. The variable domain in full, with the rest retrieved from reference TRBV2 and TRBJ1-3, is EPEVTQTPSHQVTQMGQEVILRCVPISNHLYFYWYRQILGQKVEFLVSFYNNEISEKSEIFDDQFSVERPDGSNFTLKIRSTKLEDSAMYFCASSDTQGATIYFGEGSWLTVV.

V usage is TRBV6-5 and J usage is TRBJ2-5, with TRBD2 as a possible D gene (6 bases). Trimming shortened V by 6 bases and J by 1 base, and 12 bases separated the two germline ends. The length of the CDR3 is 14 residues. Germline CDR1 reads MNHEY; CDR2 reads SVGAGI. CDR3 DNA: TGTGCCAGCAGCCTTCGGGGGACCCAAGAGACCCAGTACTTC. This codes for CASSLRGTQETQYF.

This clone turned up a few times. The V and J genes are TRBV5-6 and TRBJ1-2; D remains ambiguous. The CDR3 runs to 15 residues. Trimming took off 0 bases at V and 2 bases at J, with 11 bases between the two ends. Per the germline V gene, CDR1 is SGHDT and CDR2 is YYEEEE. The CDR3 DNA reads as TGTGCCAGCAGCTTGGTTGAGGGCCGAAACTATGGCTACACCTTC. As protein: CASSLVEGRNYGYTF. Full variable domain (remainder filled in from reference TRBV5-6 and TRBJ1-2): DAGVTQSPTHLIKTRGQQVTLRCSPKSGHDTVSWYQQALGQGPQFIFQYYEEEERQRGNFPDRFSGHQFPNYSSELNVNALLLGDSALYLCASSLVEGRNYGYTFGSGTRLTVV.

This chain uses TRBV5-1 with TRBJ2-7; 10 bases are a match to TRBD1. From germline, CDR1 is SGHRS and CDR2 YFSETQ. V was pared by 0 bases and J by 8 bases, with 8 bases of the junction left unmatched. CDR3 length equals 15 residues. CDR3 coding DNA: TGCGCCAGCAGCTTGGGCCCCGAGACAGGGGGCCAGCAGTACTTC. Its protein product is CASSLGPETGGQQYF.

This chain uses TRBV5-1 with TRBJ2-1, with a tentative D call TRBD2 (5 bases). The CDR3 covers 14 residues. Between the trimmed V and J ends, which lost 5 bases and 9 bases, there was a span of 18 bases. The germline V gene has CDR1 SGHRS and CDR2 YFSETQ. The CDR3 here is CASRRAVTLGEQFF. As DNA, the CDR3 is TGCGCCAGCAGGAGGGCGGTTACCTTGGGTGAGCAGTTCTTC. The variable domain in full, completed from reference TRBV5-1 and TRBJ2-1, reads KAGVTQTPRYLIKTRGQQVTLSCSPISGHRSVSWYQQTPGQGLQFLFEYFSETQRNKGNFPGRFSGRQFSNSRSEMNVSTLELGDSALYLCASRRAVTLGEQFFGPGTRLTVL.

The rearrangement links TRBV5-4 to TRBJ2-7; 10 bases are shared with TRBD1. V dropped 5 bases and J dropped 1; count of bases not matched to a gene: 9. Looked up from germline, CDR1 is SGHNT and CDR2 is YYREEE (reference sequence). The CDR3 spans 16 residues. CDR3 region: CASSPTGGRSSYEQYF. In nucleotides, the CDR3 is TGTGCCAGCAGTCCGACAGGGGGCCGCTCATCCTACGAGCAGTACTTC.